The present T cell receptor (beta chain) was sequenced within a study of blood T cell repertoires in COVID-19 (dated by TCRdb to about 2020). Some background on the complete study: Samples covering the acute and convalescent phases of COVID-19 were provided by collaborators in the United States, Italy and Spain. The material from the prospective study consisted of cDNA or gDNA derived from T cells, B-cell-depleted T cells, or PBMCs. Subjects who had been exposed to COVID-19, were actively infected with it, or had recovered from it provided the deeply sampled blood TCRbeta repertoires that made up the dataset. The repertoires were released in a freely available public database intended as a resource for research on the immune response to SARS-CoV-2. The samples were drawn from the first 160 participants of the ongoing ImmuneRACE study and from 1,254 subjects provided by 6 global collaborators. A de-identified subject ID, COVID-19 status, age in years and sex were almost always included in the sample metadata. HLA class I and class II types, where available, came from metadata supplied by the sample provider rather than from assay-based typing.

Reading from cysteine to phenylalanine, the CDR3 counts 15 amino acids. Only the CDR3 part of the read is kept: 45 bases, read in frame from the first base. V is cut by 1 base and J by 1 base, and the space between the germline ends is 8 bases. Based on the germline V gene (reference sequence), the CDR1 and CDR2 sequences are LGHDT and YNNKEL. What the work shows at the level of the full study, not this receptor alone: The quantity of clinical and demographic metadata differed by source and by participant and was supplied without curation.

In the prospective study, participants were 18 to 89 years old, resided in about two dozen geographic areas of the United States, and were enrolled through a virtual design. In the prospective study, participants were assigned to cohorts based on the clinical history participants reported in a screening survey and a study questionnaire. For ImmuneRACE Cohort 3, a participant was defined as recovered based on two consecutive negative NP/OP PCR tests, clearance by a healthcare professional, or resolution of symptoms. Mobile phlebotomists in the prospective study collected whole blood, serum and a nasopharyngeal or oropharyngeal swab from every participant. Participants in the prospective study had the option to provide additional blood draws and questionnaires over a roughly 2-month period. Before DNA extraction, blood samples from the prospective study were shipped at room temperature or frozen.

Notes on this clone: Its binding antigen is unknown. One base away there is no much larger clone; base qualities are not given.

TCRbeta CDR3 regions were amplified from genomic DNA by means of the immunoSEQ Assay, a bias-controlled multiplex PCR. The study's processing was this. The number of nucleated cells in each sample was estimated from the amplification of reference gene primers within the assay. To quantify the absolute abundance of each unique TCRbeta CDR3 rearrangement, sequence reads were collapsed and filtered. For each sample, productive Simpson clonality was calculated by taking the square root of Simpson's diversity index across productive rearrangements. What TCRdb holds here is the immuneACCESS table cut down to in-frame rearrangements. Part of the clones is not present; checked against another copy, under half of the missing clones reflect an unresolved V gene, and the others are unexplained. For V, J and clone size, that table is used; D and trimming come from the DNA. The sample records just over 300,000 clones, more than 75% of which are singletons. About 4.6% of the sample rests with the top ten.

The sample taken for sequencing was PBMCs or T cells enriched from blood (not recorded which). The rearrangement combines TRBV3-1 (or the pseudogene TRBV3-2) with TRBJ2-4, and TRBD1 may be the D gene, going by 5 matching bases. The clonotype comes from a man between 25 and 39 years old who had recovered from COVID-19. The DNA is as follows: TGTGCCAGCAGCCAAGGGGGCATGGCCAAAAACATTCAGTACTTC. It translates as CASSQGGMAKNIQYF.